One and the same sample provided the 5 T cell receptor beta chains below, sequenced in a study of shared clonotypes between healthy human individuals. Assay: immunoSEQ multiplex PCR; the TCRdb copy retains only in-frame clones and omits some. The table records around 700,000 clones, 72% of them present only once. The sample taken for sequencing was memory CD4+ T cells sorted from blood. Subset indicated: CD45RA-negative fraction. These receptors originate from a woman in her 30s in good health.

CDR3 protein: CASSVSGGGTGELFF. The CDR3 DNA follows: TGTGCCAGCAGTGTGTCCGGGGGAGGGACCGGGGAGCTGTTTTTT. The genes are TRBV6-5 and TRBJ2-2; the match to TRBD2 covers 7 bases. J lost 5 bases, V lost 5 bases, and 8 bases had no gene match. Germline V CDR1 and CDR2: MNHEY, SVGAGI. CDR3 size: 15 residues.

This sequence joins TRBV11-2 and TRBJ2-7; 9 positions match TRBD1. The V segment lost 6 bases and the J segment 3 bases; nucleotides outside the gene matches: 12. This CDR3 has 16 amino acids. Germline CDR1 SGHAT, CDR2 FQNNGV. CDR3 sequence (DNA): TGTGCCAGCAGGTCTAAGTCCGGGACAGGGTTCTACGAGCAGTACTTC. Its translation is CASRSKSGTGFYEQYF.

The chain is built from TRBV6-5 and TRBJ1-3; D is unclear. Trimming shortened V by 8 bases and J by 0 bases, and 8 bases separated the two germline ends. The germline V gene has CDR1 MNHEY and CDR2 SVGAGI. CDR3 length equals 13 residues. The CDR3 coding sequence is TGTGCCAGCGTCTCATACTCTGGAAACACCATATATTTT. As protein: CASVSYSGNTIYF.

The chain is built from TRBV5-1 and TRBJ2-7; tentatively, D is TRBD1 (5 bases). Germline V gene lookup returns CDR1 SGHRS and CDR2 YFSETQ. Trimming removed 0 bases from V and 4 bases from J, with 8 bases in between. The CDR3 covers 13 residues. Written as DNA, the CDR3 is TGCGCCAGCAGCTTGGCAGGGTTGTACGAGCAGTACTTC. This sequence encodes CASSLAGLYEQYF.

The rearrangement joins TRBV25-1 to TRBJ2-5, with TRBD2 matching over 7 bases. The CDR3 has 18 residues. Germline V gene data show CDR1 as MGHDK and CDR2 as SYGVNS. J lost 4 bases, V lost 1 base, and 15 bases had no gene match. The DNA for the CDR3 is TGTGCCAGCAGTGAATTTCTGTCGGGGGGAGGGACTGGAGAGACCCAGTACTTC. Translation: CASSEFLSGGGTGETQYF.